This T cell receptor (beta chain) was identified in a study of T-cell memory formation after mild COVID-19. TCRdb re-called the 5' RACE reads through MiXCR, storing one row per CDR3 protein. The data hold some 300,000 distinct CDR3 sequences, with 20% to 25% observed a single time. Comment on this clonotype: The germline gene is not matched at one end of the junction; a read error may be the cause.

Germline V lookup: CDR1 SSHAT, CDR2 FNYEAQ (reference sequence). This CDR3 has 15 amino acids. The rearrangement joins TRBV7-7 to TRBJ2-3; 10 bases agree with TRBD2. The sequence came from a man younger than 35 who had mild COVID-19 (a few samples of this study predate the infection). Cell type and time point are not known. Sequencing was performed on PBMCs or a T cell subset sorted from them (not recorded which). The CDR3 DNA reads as TGTGCTAGCAGCCAGAGCGGGGGGGCCACAGATACGCAGTATTTT. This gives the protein CASSQSGGATDTQYF.